This T cell receptor beta chain was captured in a study of T-cell memory formation after mild COVID-19. Study summary: Largely donor-specific TCR clusters were found.

V lost 11 bases, J lost 5 bases, and 21 bases lay in between. The CDR3 is 15 residues long. Germline lookup yields CDR1 LNHDA and CDR2 SQIVND (reference sequence). This clonotype was recorded a few times. Its antigen remains unidentified. Regarding the study as a whole: Clones contracting day 15 to 85 were balanced CD4/CD8; later expanders leaned CD4+. CD8+ contracting clones occupied EMRA, while CD4+ ones occupied mainly CM and EM. Whether day 37 second-wave clones are SARS-CoV-2-specific was not confirmed.

MiXCR, run by TCRdb on the 5' RACE reads, gives a single entry per CDR3 protein. This table has 250,000 or so distinct CDR3 sequences, about 20% appearing once. Sequenced: PBMCs or a T cell subset sorted from them (not recorded which). The sequence was collected from a man in his late teens or twenties who had mild COVID-19 (a few samples of this study predate the infection). Cell type and time point are not known. The chain combines TRBV19 with TRBJ2-2; D is perhaps TRBD1 (6 bases). The CDR3 DNA sequence: TGTGCCGTACGGATCGGGACATGGAGGACCGGGGAGCTGTTTTTT. Translated: CAVRIGTWRTGELFF.